This passage covers 23 T cell receptor beta chains from one sample sequenced in a study of blood T cell repertoires in COVID-19. Profiling relied on immunoSEQ multiplex PCR, and the TCRdb table lists in-frame clones only, not all of them. There are 200,000 or so clones in the sample; more than 80% occur only once, and 9.5% to 15% lies in the top ten. The specimen sequenced was peripheral blood. The receptors stem from a woman of 80 years or more with COVID-19, enrolled during active disease.

The rearrangement links TRBV4-2 to TRBJ2-2; 10 bases are a match to TRBD2. Germline values: CDR1 LGHNA, CDR2 YNFKEQ. Germline trimming cut 0 bases from V and 3 bases from J; bases unmatched to any gene: 10. The CDR3 loop spans 19 amino acids. The CDR3 nucleotides are TGTGCCAGCAGCCAAGATTCCCCCCGGACTAGCGGATACACCGGGGAGCTGTTTTTT. As protein: CASSQDSPRTSGYTGELFF.

In this sample, this clone turned up many times. The chain joins TRBV3-1 (or the pseudogene TRBV3-2) to TRBJ2-3; the match to TRBD2 covers 7 bases. CDR1 and CDR2 (germline): LGHDT, YNNKEL (reference sequence). The trim removed 1 base at V and 2 bases at J, leaving 3 bases unmatched. CDR3 length: 15 amino acids. Written as DNA, the CDR3 is TGTGCCAGCAGCCAAGCCAGCGGGGCCACAGATACGCAGTATTTT. Translated, it gives CASSQASGATDTQYF.

The chain links TRBV5-1 to TRBJ2-7, with D possibly matching TRBD2 (6 bases). Germline loops: CDR1 SGHRS, CDR2 YFSETQ. The CDR3 consists of 14 residues. V lost 1 base to trimming and J lost 7 bases, with 15 bases between them. The CDR3 bases are TGCGCCAGCAGCTTGACGGGACTCAGGGATGAGCAGTACTTC. It translates to CASSLTGLRDEQYF.

The chain has TRBV3-1 (or the pseudogene TRBV3-2) and TRBJ1-6; tentative D call: TRBD1 (5 bases). Germline CDR1 and CDR2: LGHDT and YNNKEL (reference sequence). The CDR3 runs to 16 residues. The V and J ends lost 0 bases and 9 bases respectively, with 15 bases between them. As DNA, the CDR3 is TGTGCCAGCAGCCAAGATGGCGGACACCCGGGTTCACCCCTCCACTTT. Translation gives CASSQDGGHPGSPLHF.

V is TRBV6-5 and J is TRBJ1-2; a possible D gene is TRBD1 (6 bases). The V end lost 10 bases, the J end lost 4 bases, and 16 bases lay between the germline ends. CDR1 MNHEY and CDR2 SVGAGI come from the germline V gene. This CDR3 spans 13 amino acids. Written as DNA, the CDR3 is TGTGCCACCAGCATAGGGGGGGGCTATGGCTACACCTTC. It yields the protein CATSIGGGYGYTF.

V and J are TRBV5-1 and TRBJ2-7; D might be TRBD2 (6 bases). The CDR3 sequence is 16 residues long. V was shortened by 4 bases and J by 3 bases, with 20 bases between the two germline ends. Germline CDR1 is SGHRS and CDR2 is YFSETQ. The CDR3 coding sequence is TGCGCCAGCAGCCCCCCGGGACTTAGTGGAGTCTACGAGCAGTACTTC. This codes for CASSPPGLSGVYEQYF.

This chain links TRBV10-3 with TRBJ1-1; perhaps TRBD1 as D (6 bases). Trimming cost V 0 bases and J 2 bases, with 19 bases left between them. Per germline, CDR1 ENHRY and CDR2 SYGVKD. The CDR3 loop spans 18 amino acids. This CDR3 reads CAISESILGTRKNTEAFF. CDR3 nucleotide sequence: TGTGCCATCAGTGAGTCGATTCTCGGGACACGGAAAAACACTGAAGCTTTCTTT.

The chain recombines TRBV24-1 with TRBJ2-5, with D perhaps matching TRBD1 (6 bases). This CDR3 has 15 amino acids. CDR1 is KGHDR and CDR2 is SFDVKD in the germline V gene. V was shortened by 2 bases and J by 3 bases, with 12 bases between the two germline ends. As DNA, the CDR3 is TGTGCCACCAGTGATTCATACAGGGAAGAAGAGACCCAGTACTTC. As protein: CATSDSYREEETQYF.

The chain joins TRBV5-1 to TRBJ2-7; TRBD1 matches 8 bases. Unmatched junction bases numbered 6, after V lost 4 bases and J lost 3 bases. The CDR3 contains 14 residues. Germline CDR1 reads SGHRS; CDR2 reads YFSETQ. CDR3: CASSGGTGIYEQYF. CDR3 nucleotide sequence: TGCGCCAGCAGCGGGGGGACAGGAATCTACGAGCAGTACTTC. Variable domain in full (rest from reference TRBV5-1 and TRBJ2-7): KAGVTQTPRYLIKTRGQQVTLSCSPISGHRSVSWYQQTPGQGLQFLFEYFSETQRNKGNFPGRFSGRQFSNSRSEMNVSTLELGDSALYLCASSGGTGIYEQYFGPGTRLTVT.

The CDR3 loop reads CASSSPLGQGNEKLFF. The CDR3 nucleotides are TGTGCCAGCAGCTCTCCTCTGGGACAGGGGAATGAAAAACTGTTTTTT. V usage is TRBV3-1 (or the pseudogene TRBV3-2) and J usage is TRBJ1-4; 10 positions match TRBD1. CDR3 size: 16 residues. CDR1 LGHDT and CDR2 YNNKEL come from the germline V gene (reference sequence). The ends lost 5 bases at V and 5 bases at J; junction bases unmatched: 8.

The chain links TRBV10-3 to TRBJ2-2; 8 nucleotides align to TRBD1. Germline values: CDR1 ENHRY, CDR2 SYGVKD. Unmatched junction bases numbered 13, after V lost 5 bases and J lost 2 bases. The CDR3 contains 18 residues. CDR3 DNA: TGTGCCATCAGTTCTGGACAGGGAGTCCCCTCAAACACCGGGGAGCTGTTTTTT. Its translation is CAISSGQGVPSNTGELFF.

This sequence joins TRBV11-3 and TRBJ1-1, with D possibly TRBD1 on 5 matching bases. CDR3 size: 13 residues. Germline V gives CDR1 SGHNT, CDR2 YENEEA. Between the trimmed V and J ends, which lost 6 bases and 3 bases, there was a span of 11 bases. CDR3 in amino acids: CASSPRGYTEAFF. In DNA form, the CDR3 reads TGTGCCAGCAGTCCCCGGGGGTACACTGAAGCTTTCTTT.

V and J are TRBV28 and TRBJ2-1; a possible D gene is TRBD1 (6 bases). CDR3 size: 12 residues. Germline V gene data show CDR1 as MDHEN and CDR2 as SYDVKM. Trimming shortened V by 10 bases and J by 4 bases, and 11 bases separated the two germline ends. CDR3 nucleotides: TGTGCCACCCTGGACAGTTACAATGAGCAGTTCTTC. It yields the protein CATLDSYNEQFF.

The V and J genes are TRBV5-4 and TRBJ1-1; 7 bases line up with TRBD1. In germline, CDR1 is SGHNT, CDR2 YYREEE (reference sequence). The ends lost 0 bases at V and 3 bases at J; junction bases unmatched: 5. The CDR3 runs 15 residues. The CDR3 is CASSLDRGIHTEAFF. The CDR3 DNA sequence: TGTGCCAGCAGCTTGGACAGGGGAATCCACACTGAAGCTTTCTTT.

A note on this clone: Additional DNA sequences in this sample encode the identical CDR3. V is TRBV28 and J is TRBJ2-2, with a possible D match to TRBD2 (6 bases). CDR1 is MDHEN, CDR2 SYDVKM, per germline. The ends were cut back, 2 bases at V and 5 bases at J, with 6 bases in the middle. The CDR3 consists of 13 residues. The CDR3 sequence is CASSLGGTGELFF. CDR3 nucleotide sequence: TGTGCCAGCAGTTTAGGAGGGACCGGGGAGCTGTTTTTT.

This clone occurred once. The rearrangement uses TRBV7-6 and TRBJ2-1, with TRBD2 matching over 7 bases. There are 16 residues in the CDR3. The germline CDR1 and CDR2 sequences are SGHVS and FNYEAQ. The V and J ends lost 1 base and 5 bases, in that order; junction bases with no gene match: 8. The CDR3 nucleotides are TGTGCCAGCAGCTTAGTCGTTGAGCGGGGAAACAATGAGCAGTTCTTC. It is translated as CASSLVVERGNNEQFF.

V and J are TRBV7-2 and TRBJ1-6; weak D call: TRBD1 (6 bases). V lost 5 bases, J lost 6 bases, and 17 bases lay in between. Germline assignment: CDR1 SGHTA and CDR2 FQGNSA. There are 16 residues in the CDR3. CDR3 protein: CASSPRSGASNSPLHF. Here the CDR3 DNA reads TGTGCCAGCAGCCCCAGATCAGGGGCGAGTAATTCACCCCTCCACTTT.

The J gene is TRBJ2-5, the V gene TRBV9, with TRBD2 matching over 9 bases. In germline, CDR1 is SGDLS, CDR2 YYNGEE. The CDR3 sequence is 15 residues long. Germline trimming cut 0 bases from V and 4 bases from J; bases unmatched to any gene: 4. The CDR3 protein is CASSVEASGVETQYF. CDR3 coding DNA: TGTGCCAGCAGCGTAGAGGCTAGCGGGGTAGAGACCCAGTACTTC.

This sequence joins TRBV7-9 and TRBJ2-1; D unresolved. The germline gives CDR1 SEHNR, CDR2 FQNEAQ (reference sequence). V lost 5 bases and J lost 9, with 8 bases in between. This CDR3 comprises 11 residues. CDR3 region: CASSLSPEQFF. The CDR3 DNA sequence: TGTGCCAGCAGCCTCTCTCCTGAGCAGTTCTTC.

The chain couples TRBV6-5 to TRBJ1-2, with D maybe TRBD1 (5 bases). Germline V gene data show CDR1 as MNHEY and CDR2 as SVGAGI. This CDR3 region has 16 residues. The V gene lost 2 bases and the J gene lost 4 bases, with 17 bases spanning the gap. CDR3 DNA sequence: TGTGCCAGCAGTTACGGGAATCTTCCGGGGGGCTATGGCTACACCTTC. The encoded protein is CASSYGNLPGGYGYTF.

The V call is TRBV28, the J call TRBJ2-3, with TRBD1 as a possible D gene (5 bases). CDR1 is MDHEN and CDR2 is SYDVKM in the germline V gene. The CDR3 has 16 residues. The V and J ends lost 3 bases and 4 bases respectively, with 17 bases between them. The CDR3 DNA follows: TGTGCCAGCAGTTTTCAAGGGGCGGTAGTCGCAGATACGCAGTATTTT. Residues: CASSFQGAVVADTQYF.

This clone was observed many times. J is TRBJ1-2 and V is TRBV6-4; 8 bases align to TRBD1. This CDR3 spans 13 amino acids. The trim removed 3 bases at V and 8 bases at J, leaving 5 bases unmatched. CDR1 is MRHNA and CDR2 is SNTAGT in the germline V gene. CDR3 nucleotides: TGTGCCAGCAGTGAAGACAGGGGAGGAGGCTACACCTTC. This codes for CASSEDRGGGYTF.

The V call is TRBV21-1, the J call TRBJ1-3; TRBD1 is the table's D call, not checked against the DNA. TRBV21-1 is labeled a pseudogene. The CDR3 has 19 residues. This chain's CDR3 is CASSKKGTDRGQEGNTIYF. In nucleotides, the CDR3 is TGTGCCAGCAGCAAAAAAGGGACGGACAGGGGGCAAGAAGGAAACACCATATATTTT.